This T cell receptor (beta chain) was captured in a study of radiotherapy plus CTLA-4 blockade in lung cancer. Study details: Patients showed objective responses in 15% to 20% of cases, and disease control was achieved by about 30%.

Germline CDR1 reads LGHNA; CDR2 reads YSLEER. This CDR3 contains 14 residues. V lost 0 bases and J lost 3, with 9 bases in between. Libraries were prepared by immunoSEQ multiplex PCR; TCRdb keeps only in-frame clonotypes and omits some of them. This sample carries about 88,000 clones, about 78% of them seen once, and the ten largest clones take over 12%. This clone was counted a few times. The sample here was peripheral blood, taken from a patient treated with radiotherapy plus ipilimumab. The chain is built from TRBV4-3 and TRBJ2-7; D is unclear. This sequence was found in a human donor with non-small cell lung cancer that progressed on radiotherapy plus ipilimumab. DNA of the CDR3: TGCGCCAGCAGCCAAGAGTCAGACTTCTACGAGCAGTACTTC. Protein sequence: CASSQESDFYEQYF.